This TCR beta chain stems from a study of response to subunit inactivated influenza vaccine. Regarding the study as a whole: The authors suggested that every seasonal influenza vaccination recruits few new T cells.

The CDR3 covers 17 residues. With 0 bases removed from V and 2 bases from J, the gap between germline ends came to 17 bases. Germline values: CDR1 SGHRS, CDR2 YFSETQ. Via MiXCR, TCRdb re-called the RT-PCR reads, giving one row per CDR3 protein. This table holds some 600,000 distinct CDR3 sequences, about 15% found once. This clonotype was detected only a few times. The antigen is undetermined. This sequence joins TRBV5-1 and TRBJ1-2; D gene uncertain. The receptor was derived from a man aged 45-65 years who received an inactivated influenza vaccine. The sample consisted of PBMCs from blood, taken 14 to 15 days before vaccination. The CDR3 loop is CASSLEMAATLNYGYTF. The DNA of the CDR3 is TGCGCCAGCAGCTTGGAGATGGCAGCTACCCTAAACTATGGCTACACCTTC.